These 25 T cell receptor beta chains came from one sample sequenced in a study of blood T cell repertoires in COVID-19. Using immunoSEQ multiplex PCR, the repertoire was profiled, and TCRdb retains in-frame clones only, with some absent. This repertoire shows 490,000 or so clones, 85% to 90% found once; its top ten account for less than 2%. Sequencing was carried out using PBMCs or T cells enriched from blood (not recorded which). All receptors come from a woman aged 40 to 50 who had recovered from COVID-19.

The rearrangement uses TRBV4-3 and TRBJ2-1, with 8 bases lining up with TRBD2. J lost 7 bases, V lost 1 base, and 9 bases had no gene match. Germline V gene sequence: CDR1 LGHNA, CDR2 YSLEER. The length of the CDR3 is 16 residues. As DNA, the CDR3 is TGCGCCAGCAGCCAAGTTTATAGCGGGATCTCTAATGAGCAGTTCTTC. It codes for CASSQVYSGISNEQFF.

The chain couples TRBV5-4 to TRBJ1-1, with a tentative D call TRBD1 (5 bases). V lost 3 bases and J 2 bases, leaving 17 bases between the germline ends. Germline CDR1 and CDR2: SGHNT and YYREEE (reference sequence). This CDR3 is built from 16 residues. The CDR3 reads CASSSLLSRENTEAFF. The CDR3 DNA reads TGTGCCAGCAGCTCGCTCTTATCCAGGGAAAACACTGAAGCTTTCTTT.

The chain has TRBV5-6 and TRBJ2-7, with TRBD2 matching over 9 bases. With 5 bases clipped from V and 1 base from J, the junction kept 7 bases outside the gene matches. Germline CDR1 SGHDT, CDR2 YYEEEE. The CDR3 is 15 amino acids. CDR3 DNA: TGTGCCAGCAGAGGCATAGCGGGAGTTTCCTACGAGCAGTACTTC. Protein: CASRGIAGVSYEQYF.

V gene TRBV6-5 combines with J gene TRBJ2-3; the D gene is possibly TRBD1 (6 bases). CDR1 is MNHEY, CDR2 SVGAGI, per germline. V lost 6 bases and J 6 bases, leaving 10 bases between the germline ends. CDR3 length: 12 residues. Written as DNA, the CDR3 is TGTGCCAGCAGAAACAGGGTGGATACGCAGTATTTT. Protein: CASRNRVDTQYF.

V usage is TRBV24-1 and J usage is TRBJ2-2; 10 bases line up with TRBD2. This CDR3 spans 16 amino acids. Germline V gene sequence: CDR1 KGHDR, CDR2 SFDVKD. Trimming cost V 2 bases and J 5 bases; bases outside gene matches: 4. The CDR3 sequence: CATSDSSGSLTGELFF. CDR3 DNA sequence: TGTGCCACCAGTGATTCTAGCGGGAGTCTTACCGGGGAGCTGTTTTTT.

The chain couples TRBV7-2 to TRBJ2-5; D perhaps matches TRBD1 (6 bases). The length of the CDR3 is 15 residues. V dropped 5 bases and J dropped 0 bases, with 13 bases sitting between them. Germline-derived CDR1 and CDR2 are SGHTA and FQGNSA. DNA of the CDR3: TGTGCCAGCAGCCCCAAGGGGACAAACCAAGAGACCCAGTACTTC. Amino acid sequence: CASSPKGTNQETQYF.

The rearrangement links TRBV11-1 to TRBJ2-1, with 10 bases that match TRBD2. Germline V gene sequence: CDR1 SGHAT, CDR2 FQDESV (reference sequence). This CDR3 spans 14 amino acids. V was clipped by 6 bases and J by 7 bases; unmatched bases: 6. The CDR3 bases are TGTGCCAGCAGTCTAGCGGGAGAAAGGAATGAGCAGTTCTTC. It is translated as CASSLAGERNEQFF.

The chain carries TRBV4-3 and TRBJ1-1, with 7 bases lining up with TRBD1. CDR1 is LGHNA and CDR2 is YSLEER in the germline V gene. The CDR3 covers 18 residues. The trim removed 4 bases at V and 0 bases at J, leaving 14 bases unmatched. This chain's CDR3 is CASSRSWTTGRMNTEAFF. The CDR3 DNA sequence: TGCGCCAGCAGCCGCTCCTGGACGACAGGGCGCATGAACACTGAAGCTTTCTTT.

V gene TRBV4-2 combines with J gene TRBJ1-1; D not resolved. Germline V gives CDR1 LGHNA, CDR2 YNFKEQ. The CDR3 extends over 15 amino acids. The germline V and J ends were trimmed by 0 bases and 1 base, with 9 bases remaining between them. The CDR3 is CASSQDKSRNTEAFF. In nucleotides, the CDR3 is TGTGCCAGCAGCCAAGATAAATCCAGGAACACTGAAGCTTTCTTT.

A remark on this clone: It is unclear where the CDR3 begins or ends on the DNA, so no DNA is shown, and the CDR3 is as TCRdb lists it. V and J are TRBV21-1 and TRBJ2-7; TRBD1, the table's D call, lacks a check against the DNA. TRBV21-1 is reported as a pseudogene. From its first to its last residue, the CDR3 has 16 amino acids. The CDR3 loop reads CASSMVGTGAGNEQYF.

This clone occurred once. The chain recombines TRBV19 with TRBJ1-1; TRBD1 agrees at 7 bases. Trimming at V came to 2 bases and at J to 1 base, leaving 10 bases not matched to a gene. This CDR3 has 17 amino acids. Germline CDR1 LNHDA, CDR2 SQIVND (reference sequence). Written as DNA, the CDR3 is TGTGCCAGTAGTATACGTCGGAGACAGGGCCAGAACACTGAAGCTTTCTTT. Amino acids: CASSIRRRQGQNTEAFF.

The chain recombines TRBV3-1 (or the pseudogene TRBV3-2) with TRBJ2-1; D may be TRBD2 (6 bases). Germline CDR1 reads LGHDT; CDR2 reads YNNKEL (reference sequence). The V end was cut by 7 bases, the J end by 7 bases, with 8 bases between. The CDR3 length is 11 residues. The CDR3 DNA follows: TGTGCCAGCAACGGGGGAAATGAGCAGTTCTTC. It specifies CASNGGNEQFF.

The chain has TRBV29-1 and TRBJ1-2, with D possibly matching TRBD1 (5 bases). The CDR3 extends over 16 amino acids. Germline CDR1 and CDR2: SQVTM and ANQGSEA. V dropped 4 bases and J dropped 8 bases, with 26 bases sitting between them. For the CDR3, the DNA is TGCAGCGTTGTTTATCTCGGAGGGGAGTCTCTTAGGGGCTACACCTTC. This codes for CSVVYLGGESLRGYTF.

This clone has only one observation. CDR3 nucleotide sequence: TGTGCCAGCTCACCCTCCGGTAGCGGGAGGGTTTACGAGCAGTACTTC. The encoded protein is CASSPSGSGRVYEQYF. The chain joins TRBV18 to TRBJ2-7; 11 bases are a match to TRBD2. The length of the CDR3 is 16 residues. The junction had 8 bases not matched to a gene; V was cut back by 3 bases and J by 4 bases. Germline V gene data show CDR1 as KGHSH and CDR2 as LQKENI.

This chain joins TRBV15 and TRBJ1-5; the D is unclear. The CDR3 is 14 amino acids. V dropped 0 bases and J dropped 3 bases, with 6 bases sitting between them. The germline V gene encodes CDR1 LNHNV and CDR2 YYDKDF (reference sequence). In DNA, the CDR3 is TGTGCCACCAGCAGAGATATCCCCAATCAGCCCCAGCATTTT. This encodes CATSRDIPNQPQHF.

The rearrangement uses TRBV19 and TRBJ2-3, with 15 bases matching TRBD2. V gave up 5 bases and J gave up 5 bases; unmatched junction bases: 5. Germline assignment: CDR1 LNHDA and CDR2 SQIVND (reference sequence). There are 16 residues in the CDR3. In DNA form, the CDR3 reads TGTGCCAGTAGTGCACGGACTAGCGGGAGGGGAGATACGCAGTATTTT. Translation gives CASSARTSGRGDTQYF.

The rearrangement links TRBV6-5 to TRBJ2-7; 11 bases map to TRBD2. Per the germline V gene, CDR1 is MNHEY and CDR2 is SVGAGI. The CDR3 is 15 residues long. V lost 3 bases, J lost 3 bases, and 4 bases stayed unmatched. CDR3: CASSYTGTSGYEQYF. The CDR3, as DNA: TGTGCCAGCAGTTATACCGGGACTAGCGGCTACGAGCAGTACTTC.

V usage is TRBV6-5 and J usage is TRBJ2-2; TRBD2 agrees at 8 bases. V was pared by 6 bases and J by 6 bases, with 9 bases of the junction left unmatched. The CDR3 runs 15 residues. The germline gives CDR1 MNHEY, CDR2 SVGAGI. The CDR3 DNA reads TGTGCCAGCAGGGGCGGGACTAGAGGTCCCGGGGAGCTGTTTTTT. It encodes CASRGGTRGPGELFF.

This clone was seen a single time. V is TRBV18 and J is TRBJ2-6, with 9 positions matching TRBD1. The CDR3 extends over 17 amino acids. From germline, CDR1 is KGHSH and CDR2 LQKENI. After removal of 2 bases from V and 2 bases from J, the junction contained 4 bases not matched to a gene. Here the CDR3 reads CASSPRDRGAGANVLTF. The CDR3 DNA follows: TGTGCCAGCTCACCAAGAGACAGGGGGGCTGGGGCCAACGTCCTGACTTTC.

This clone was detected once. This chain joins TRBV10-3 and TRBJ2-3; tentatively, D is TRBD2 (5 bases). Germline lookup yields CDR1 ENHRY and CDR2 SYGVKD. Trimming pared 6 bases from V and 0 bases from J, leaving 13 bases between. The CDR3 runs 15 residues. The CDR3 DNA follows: TGTGCCATCAGCAGAGCGGATATCAGCACAGATACGCAGTATTTT. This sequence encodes CAISRADISTDTQYF.

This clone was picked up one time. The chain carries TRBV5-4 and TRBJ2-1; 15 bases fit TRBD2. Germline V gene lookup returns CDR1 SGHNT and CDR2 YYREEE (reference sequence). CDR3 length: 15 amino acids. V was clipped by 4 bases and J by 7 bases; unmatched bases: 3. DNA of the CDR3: TGTGCCAGCAGCACCGGGACTAGCGGGAGGAATGAGCAGTTCTTC. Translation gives CASSTGTSGRNEQFF. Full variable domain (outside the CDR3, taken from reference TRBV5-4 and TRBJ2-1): ETGVTQSPTHLIKTRGQQVTLRCSSQSGHNTVSWYQQALGQGPQFIFQYYREEENGRGNFPPRFSGLQFPNYSSELNVNALELDDSALYLCASSTGTSGRNEQFFGPGTRLTVL.

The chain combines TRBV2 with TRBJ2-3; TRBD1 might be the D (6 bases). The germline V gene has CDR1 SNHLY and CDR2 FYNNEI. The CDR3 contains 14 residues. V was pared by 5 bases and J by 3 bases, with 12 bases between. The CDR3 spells CASSYRDRTDTQYF. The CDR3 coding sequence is TGTGCCAGCAGTTACAGGGATAGGACAGATACGCAGTATTTT.

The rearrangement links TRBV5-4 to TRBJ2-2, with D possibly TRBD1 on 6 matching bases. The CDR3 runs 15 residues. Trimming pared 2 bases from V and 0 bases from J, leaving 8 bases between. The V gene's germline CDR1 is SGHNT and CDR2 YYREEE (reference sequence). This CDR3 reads CASSFGTTNTGELFF. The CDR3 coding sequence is TGTGCCAGCAGCTTCGGGACAACGAACACCGGGGAGCTGTTTTTT.

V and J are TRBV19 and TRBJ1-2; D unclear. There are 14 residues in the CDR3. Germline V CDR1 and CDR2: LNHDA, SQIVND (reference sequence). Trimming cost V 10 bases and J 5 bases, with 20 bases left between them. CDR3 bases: TGTGCCACTACCAAACCCGGGATTCCTTATGGCTACACCTTC. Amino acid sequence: CATTKPGIPYGYTF.

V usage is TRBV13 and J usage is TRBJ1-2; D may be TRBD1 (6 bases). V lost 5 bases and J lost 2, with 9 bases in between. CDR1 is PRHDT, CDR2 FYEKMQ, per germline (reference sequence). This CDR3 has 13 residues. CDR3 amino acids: CASSRTGNYGYTF. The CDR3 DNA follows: TGTGCCAGCAGCCGTACAGGGAACTATGGCTACACCTTC.